This TCR beta chain is from a study of T-cell reconstitution after alpha-beta-depleted transplantation in children. The study, taken as a whole, reports: T-cell counts and diversity were attributed mostly to newly produced T cells one year after transplant. Some patients' high day-60 TCRbeta diversity was traced to surviving recipient T cells and thymic progenitors. About two months after transplant, alpha-beta T cells reportedly came from several hundred expanded graft clones.

Points on this clonotype: The antigen remains undetermined.

J lost 2 bases, V lost 2 bases, and 6 bases had no gene match. The germline V gene encodes CDR1 MGHRA and CDR2 YSYEKL. This CDR3 comprises 16 residues. Preparation of the TCRbeta library used unique molecular identifiers. Each CDR3 protein is one row after TCRdb ran MiXCR on the PCR reads. This table has approximately 230,000 distinct CDR3 sequences, about a quarter appearing once. V and J are TRBV4-1 and TRBJ2-7; 10 bases are a match to TRBD1. This receptor was obtained from a girl aged 2-10 years with Fanconi anemia, due to receive a stem cell transplant. This specimen was PBMCs, taken before TCRalphabeta/CD19-depleted stem cell transplant. CDR3 coding DNA: TGCGCCAGCAGCCAAAGGACAGGGGGGTTTACCTACGAGCAGTACTTC. Translated, it gives CASSQRTGGFTYEQYF.